A single sample gave rise to the 7 T cell receptor beta chains below, sequenced in a study of cytomegalovirus exposure and HLA in healthy donors. Primers: 60 Vbeta forward and 13 Jbeta reverse. Sequencing was performed with immunoSEQ multiplex PCR; in TCRdb, only in-frame clones are kept and a portion is missing. The data contain about 160,000 clones, 65% to 80% of them singletons. Sequencing used PBMCs. These receptors were collected from a man aged 35 to 55 in good health and CMV-seronegative.

This clone was seen more than once but under ten times. This CDR3 reads CASSLGQGNTGELFF. CDR3 in DNA: TGCGCCAGCAGCCTGGGACAGGGAAACACCGGGGAGCTGTTTTTT. V usage is TRBV4-3 and J usage is TRBJ2-2, with 9 bases identical to TRBD1. After removal of 4 bases from V and 2 bases from J, the junction contained 2 bases not matched to a gene. The CDR3 length is 15 residues. Germline-derived CDR1 and CDR2 are LGHNA and YSLEER.

The rearrangement joins TRBV10-3 to TRBJ2-3; TRBD2 matches at 8 bases. CDR1 and CDR2 (germline): ENHRY, SYGVKD. The CDR3 sequence is 14 residues long. V dropped 8 bases and J dropped 2; count of bases not matched to a gene: 6. CDR3 sequence (DNA): TGTGCCATCGGACGAGCGGGAGTCACAGATACGCAGTATTTT. Its translation: CAIGRAGVTDTQYF.

The chain carries TRBV7-9 and TRBJ1-1; unclear D gene. The CDR3 spans 11 residues. The germline V gene encodes CDR1 SEHNR and CDR2 FQNEAQ (reference sequence). V lost 5 bases, J lost 11 bases, and 12 bases lay in between. In DNA form, the CDR3 reads TGTGCCAGCAGCCCCCAAGGCGGCGCTTTCTTT. Its translation: CASSPQGGAFF.

The rearrangement links TRBV21-1 to TRBJ1-4; the table calls TRBD1, which could not be checked here. TRBV21-1 is an annotated pseudogene. CDR3 length equals 15 residues. In nucleotides, the CDR3 is TGTGCCAGCAGGAACAGGGCAGCAACTAATGAAAAACTGTTTTTT. It yields the protein CASRNRAATNEKLFF.

The V and J genes are TRBV4-2 and TRBJ2-2; 10 bases align to TRBD1. V trimming: 4 bases; J trimming: 4 bases; junction bases outside the gene matches: 9. Germline assignment: CDR1 LGHNA and CDR2 YNFKEQ. The CDR3 is 17 amino acids. CDR3 loop: CASSRGTGEVATGELFF. CDR3 bases: TGTGCCAGCAGCCGCGGGACAGGGGAGGTGGCCACCGGGGAGCTGTTTTTT.

This sequence joins TRBV6-5 and TRBJ1-2, with D possibly matching TRBD1 (5 bases). V lost 0 bases, J lost 4 bases, and 15 bases lay in between. Germline CDR1 MNHEY, CDR2 SVGAGI. This CDR3 is built from 16 residues. In nucleotides, the CDR3 is TGTGCCAGCAGTTACTCGAATTTGGGGGGAACCTATGGCTACACCTTC. Translated, it gives CASSYSNLGGTYGYTF.

The chain employs TRBV9 and TRBJ2-1, with a weak D call TRBD2 (6 bases). V gave up 0 bases and J gave up 9 bases, with 16 bases separating them. Germline lookup yields CDR1 SGDLS and CDR2 YYNGEE. CDR3 length: 15 residues. Here the CDR3 reads CASSVGSGPGSEQFF. The CDR3 DNA is TGTGCCAGCAGCGTAGGTAGCGGTCCTGGGTCTGAGCAGTTCTTC.